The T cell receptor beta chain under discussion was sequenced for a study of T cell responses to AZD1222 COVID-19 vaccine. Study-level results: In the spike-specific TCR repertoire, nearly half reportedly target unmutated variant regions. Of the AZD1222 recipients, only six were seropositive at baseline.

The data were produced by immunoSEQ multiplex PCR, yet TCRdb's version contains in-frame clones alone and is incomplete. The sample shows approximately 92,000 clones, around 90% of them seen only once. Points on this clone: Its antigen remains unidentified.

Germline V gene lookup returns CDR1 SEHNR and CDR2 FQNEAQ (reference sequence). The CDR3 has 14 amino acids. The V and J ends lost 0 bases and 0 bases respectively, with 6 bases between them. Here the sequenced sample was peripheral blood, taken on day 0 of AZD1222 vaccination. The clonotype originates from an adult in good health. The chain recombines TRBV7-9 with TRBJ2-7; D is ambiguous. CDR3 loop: CASSLAAASYEQYF. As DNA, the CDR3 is TGTGCCAGCAGCTTAGCGGCGGCCTCCTACGAGCAGTACTTC. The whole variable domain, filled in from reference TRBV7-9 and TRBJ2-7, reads DTGVSQNPRHKITKRGQNVTFRCDPISEHNRLYWYRQTLGQGPEFLTYFQNEAQLEKSRLLSDRFSAERPKGSFSTLEIQRTEQGDSAMYLCASSLAAASYEQYFGPGTRLTVT.